The clone carrying this T cell receptor (beta chain) was observed a few times. Its matching antigen is unknown. The 5'RACE template-switching step produced TCR cDNA and added a universal primer site and UMIs. Via MiXCR, TCRdb re-called the 5' RACE reads, giving one row per CDR3 protein. The sample carries 500,000 to 650,000 distinct CDR3 sequences, around an eighth recorded once. J was trimmed by 5 bases and V by 7 bases; bases with no gene match: 5. The CDR3 loop spans 13 amino acids. The germline V gene has CDR1 MNHEY and CDR2 SVGEGT. This record belongs to a study of T cells after yellow fever vaccination. Study-wide findings and caveats: A small share of clonotypes appeared in both CD4 and CD8 compartments.

The TCR comes from a man aged 25 to 45 who received the YFV17D yellow fever vaccine. The material was PBMCs, obtained on the day of the yellow fever booster vaccination. The chain carries TRBV6-2 or TRBV6-3 and TRBJ2-1; 7 nucleotides match TRBD1. The CDR3 protein is CASTRTGNNEQFF. CDR3 in DNA: TGTGCCAGCACCCGGACAGGAAACAATGAGCAGTTCTTC.